This T cell receptor beta chain derives from a study of blood T cell repertoires in COVID-19. Germline loops: CDR1 SEHNR, CDR2 FQNEAQ (reference sequence). The CDR3 runs to 16 residues. The germline V and J ends were trimmed by 5 bases and 0 bases, with 11 bases remaining between them. Per the study methods: Estimation of nucleated cell counts relied on the amplification of reference gene primers. TCRdb keeps only in-frame clones here, not all; method: immunoSEQ multiplex PCR. V and J calls plus clone size are reproduced from that table; the DNA served to infer D and trimming. Of just over 650,000 clones listed, about nine tenths are singletons.

This TCR was recovered from a woman aged 18 to 35 with acute or convalescent COVID-19. The chain carries TRBV7-9 and TRBJ1-6; tentative D call: TRBD1 (5 bases). The sample taken for sequencing was peripheral blood. This CDR3 reads CASSRSGGSYNSPLHF. For the CDR3, the DNA is TGTGCCAGCAGCCGTAGCGGGGGCTCCTATAATTCACCCCTCCACTTT.